A single sample gave rise to the 18 T cell receptor beta chains below, sequenced in a study of T cell repertoires in cytomegalovirus infection. No cognate antigen is known for these TCRs. From the reads, TCRdb called clonotypes with MiXCR, one entry per CDR3 protein. The data show 700,000 to 850,000 distinct CDR3 sequences, 30% to 35% seen once. Source: cultured CD8+ T cells from PBMCs, taken from culture after CMV antigen stimulation. The receptors come from a human donor in good health (CMV status not recorded). Some clones in this sample may be carry-over from other donors' samples.

In the case of this clonotype: Compared with germline, one end of the junction differs, possibly owing to a read error. The CDR3 is CASSYDRYNENLFF. The CDR3 DNA is TGTGCCAGCAGCTATGACAGATATAATGAAAACCTGTTTTTT. J is TRBJ1-4 and V is TRBV7-3; maybe TRBD1 (5 bases). This CDR3 comprises 14 residues. Germline values: CDR1 SGHTA, CDR2 FQGTGA.

The J gene is TRBJ2-3, the V gene TRBV5-4; no clear D gene. The CDR3 sequence is 14 residues long. The ends were cut back, 2 bases at V and 5 bases at J, with 12 bases in the middle. From germline, CDR1 is SGHNT and CDR2 YYREEE (reference sequence). The CDR3 loop reads CASSFTQTGDTQYF. CDR3 in DNA: TGTGCCAGCAGCTTTACCCAGACGGGAGATACGCAGTATTTT.

The chain recombines TRBV11-2 with TRBJ1-1; no reliable D call. Trimming left V 5 bases short and J 3 bases short, with 16 bases between. The CDR3 runs to 15 residues. CDR1 and CDR2 (germline): SGHAT, FQNNGV. As DNA, the CDR3 is TGTGCCAGCAGCCCGCTGACCTCGCGGGACACTGAAGCTTTCTTT. It is translated as CASSPLTSRDTEAFF. The full variable domain, in which reference TRBV11-2 and TRBJ1-1 provide the parts outside the CDR3, is EAGVAQSPRYKIIEKRQSVAFWCNPISGHATLYWYQQILGQGPKLLIQFQNNGVVDDSQLPKDRFSAERLKGVDSTLKIQPAKLEDSAVYLCASSPLTSRDTEAFFGQGTRLTVV.

The chain combines TRBV5-5 with TRBJ2-3; D unclear. The germline gives CDR1 SGHKS, CDR2 YYEKEE (reference sequence). Trimming removed 0 bases at V and 4 bases at J, with 9 bases between. The CDR3 has 14 amino acids. DNA for the CDR3: TGTGCCAGCAGCTTGGAGGCAGTCGCAGATACGCAGTATTTT. Translating it yields CASSLEAVADTQYF. Full variable domain (outside the CDR3, taken from reference TRBV5-5 and TRBJ2-3): DAGVTQSPTHLIKTRGQQVTLRCSPISGHKSVSWYQQVLGQGPQFIFQYYEKEERGRGNFPDRFSARQFPNYSSELNVNALLLGDSALYLCASSLEAVADTQYFGPGTRLTVL.

This clonotype was seen at least ten times. The chain is built from TRBV25-1 and TRBJ1-6, with TRBD1 matching over 7 bases. The CDR3 contains 13 residues. After removal of 1 base from V and 19 bases from J, the junction contained 10 bases not matched to a gene. The germline CDR1 and CDR2 sequences are MGHDK and SYGVNS. The CDR3 spells CASSELGRQGLHF. CDR3 nucleotides: TGTGCCAGCAGTGAATTAGGAAGACAGGGTCTACACTTT. The full variable domain, its missing parts supplied by reference TRBV25-1 and TRBJ1-6, is EADIYQTPRYLVIGTGKKITLECSQTMGHDKMYWYQQDPGMELHLIHYSYGVNSTEKGDLSSESTVSRIRTEHFPLTLESARPSHTSQYLCASSELGRQGLHFGNGTRLTVT.

V gene TRBV11-2 combines with J gene TRBJ2-7; D not certain. The germline V gene encodes CDR1 SGHAT and CDR2 FQNNGV. V lost 1 base, J lost 5 bases, and 12 bases lay in between. The CDR3 totals 14 residues. The CDR3 bases are TGTGCCAGCAGCTTAGTGATGGGGAACGACGAGCAGTACTTC. Amino acid sequence: CASSLVMGNDEQYF.

This clonotype occurred a few times. V gene TRBV10-3 combines with J gene TRBJ1-2, with TRBD1 identical over 7 bases. Unmatched junction bases numbered 6, after V lost 7 bases and J lost 4 bases. This CDR3 has 13 amino acids. Germline CDR1 reads ENHRY; CDR2 reads SYGVKD. CDR3 protein: CAINSPGGYGYTF. In DNA, the CDR3 is TGTGCCATCAACTCGCCAGGGGGCTATGGCTACACCTTC.

This sequence joins TRBV19 and TRBJ2-7; weak D call: TRBD2 (5 bases). The germline V gene has CDR1 LNHDA and CDR2 SQIVND (reference sequence). The CDR3 runs 15 residues. Between the trimmed V and J ends, which lost 5 bases and 2 bases, there was a span of 16 bases. The CDR3 protein is CASSPGGLATYEQYF. CDR3 DNA sequence: TGTGCCAGTAGTCCCGGTGGGCTAGCCACCTACGAGCAGTACTTC.

The chain recombines TRBV6-2 or TRBV6-3 with TRBJ2-7; perhaps TRBD1 as D (7 bases). CDR3 length: 13 amino acids. Per germline, CDR1 MNHEY and CDR2 SVGEGT. The CDR3 DNA reads as TGTACCATACAGGAGGGGGCCGGTTACGAGCAGTACGTC. This encodes CTIQEGAGYEQYV.

The chain has TRBV6-5 and TRBJ2-1; 7 bases line up with TRBD1. Germline CDR1 is MNHEY and CDR2 is SVGAGI. This CDR3 has 12 amino acids. Trimming cost V 3 bases and J 10 bases; bases outside gene matches: 3. CDR3 region: CASSYWTGEQFF. The CDR3, as DNA: TGTGCCAGCAGTTATTGGACAGGCGAGCAGTTCTTC.

A note on this clonotype: At one of its ends the junction is not consistent with the germline gene, which may arise from a read error. The chain couples TRBV27 to TRBJ2-1; 9 positions match TRBD1. CDR1 is MNHEY, CDR2 SMNVEV, per germline (reference sequence). The CDR3 sequence is 14 residues long. CDR3 DNA sequence: TGTGCCAACAGTTACACAGGGGGCCTCAATGAGCAGTTCTTC. Protein sequence: CANSYTGGLNEQFF.

This chain links TRBV27 with TRBJ2-3, with D perhaps TRBD2 (5 bases). Germline V lookup: CDR1 MNHEY, CDR2 SMNVEV (reference sequence). V gave up 5 bases and J gave up 3 bases, with 18 bases separating them. This CDR3 comprises 16 residues. In nucleotides, the CDR3 is TGTGCCAGCAGTCCACAGACTGTCGAGGGTACAGATACGCAGTATTTT. Translation: CASSPQTVEGTDTQYF.

This clonotype was detected a few times. V is TRBV28 and J is TRBJ2-1, with TRBD1 identical over 8 bases. This CDR3 has 14 amino acids. Germline V gene data show CDR1 as MDHEN and CDR2 as SYDVKM. V shed 5 bases, J shed 8 bases, and the junction held 8 bases outside the gene matches. CDR3 loop: CASSADRAQDEQFF. The CDR3, as DNA: TGTGCCAGCAGTGCGGACAGGGCCCAAGATGAGCAGTTCTTC.

This clonotype was found many times. The rearrangement uses TRBV7-8 and TRBJ2-5; 7 nucleotides line up with TRBD2. The CDR3 contains 16 residues. Germline assignment: CDR1 SGHVS and CDR2 FQNEAQ. V shed 3 bases, J shed 0 bases, and the junction held 7 bases outside the gene matches. In DNA, the CDR3 is TGTGCCAGCAGCTTCCCGACGGGGAGGGACCAAGAGACCCAGTACTTC. Its translation is CASSFPTGRDQETQYF. Combining the CDR3 with reference TRBV7-8 and TRBJ2-5 gives the whole variable domain GAGVSQSPRYKVAKRGQDVALRCDPISGHVSLFWYQQALGQGPEFLTYFQNEAQLDKSGLPSDRFFAERPEGSVSTLKIQRTQQEDSAVYLCASSFPTGRDQETQYFGPGTRLLVL.

V usage is TRBV6-6 and J usage is TRBJ2-2; TRBD1 is a possible D gene (6 bases). The CDR3 contains 14 residues. Germline CDR1 reads MNHNY; CDR2 reads SVGAGI (reference sequence). The V end lost 2 bases, the J end lost 6 bases, and 10 bases lay between the germline ends. The CDR3 bases are TGTGCCAGCAGTTACCGGGACACGGCCGGGGAGCTGTTTTTT. Translated: CASSYRDTAGELFF.

This clonotype was found a few times. The chain uses TRBV7-6 and TRBJ1-6; D unresolved. This CDR3 spans 14 amino acids. Trimming removed 5 bases from V and 1 base from J, with 6 bases in between. Per germline, CDR1 SGHVS and CDR2 FNYEAQ. The CDR3 loop is CASSRTSYNSPLHF. The CDR3 nucleotides read TGTGCCAGCAGCCGGACGTCCTATAATTCACCCCTCCACTTT. Combining the CDR3 with reference TRBV7-6 and TRBJ1-6 gives the whole variable domain GAGVSQSPRYKVTKRGQDVALRCDPISGHVSLYWYRQALGQGPEFLTYFNYEAQQDKSGLPNDRFSAERPEGSISTLTIQRTEQRDSAMYRCASSRTSYNSPLHFGNGTRLTVT.

This clonotype appeared many times. The CDR3 region is CASSYDRRREPQHF. In nucleotides, the CDR3 is TGTGCCAGCAGCTATGACAGGAGAAGGGAGCCCCAGCATTTT. This sequence joins TRBV7-8 and TRBJ1-5; a weak D match, TRBD1 (6 bases). V was shortened by 4 bases and J by 8 bases, with 15 bases between the two germline ends. CDR3 size: 14 residues. Germline loops: CDR1 SGHVS, CDR2 FQNEAQ.

The V call is TRBV6-5, the J call TRBJ2-1; TRBD2 agrees at 10 bases. V trimming: 0 bases; J trimming: 5 bases; junction bases outside the gene matches: 7. This CDR3 region has 17 residues. From germline, CDR1 is MNHEY and CDR2 SVGAGI. CDR3 sequence reads: CASSYSWLAGEDNEQFF. The CDR3 DNA reads as TGTGCCAGCAGTTACTCGTGGCTAGCGGGGGAAGACAATGAGCAGTTCTTC.